The present TCR beta chain was sequenced within a study of blood T cell repertoires in COVID-19. Overall study context: Spain, Italy and the United States supplied samples that represented acute and convalescent COVID-19. T cells, B-cell-depleted T cells, or PBMCs supplied cDNA or gDNA.

CDR1 is SGHRS, CDR2 YFSETQ, per germline. CDR3 size: 16 residues. After removal of 1 base from V and 0 bases from J, the junction contained 6 bases not matched to a gene. Per the original methods: Amplification from reference gene primers served as the basis for estimated nucleated cell counts. TCRdb's table, derived via immunoSEQ multiplex PCR, lists solely in-frame clones and lacks some. V, J and clone size reflect that table, while D and trimming were determined from the DNA. The sample includes around 200,000 clones, around four fifths of them seen just once. The sequenced sample consisted of peripheral blood. The V and J genes are TRBV5-1 and TRBJ1-1; TRBD1 matches at 7 bases. This sequence originates from a man aged 25 to 40 with active or convalescent COVID-19. The CDR3 loop reads CASSLSTGPLNTEAFF. The CDR3, as DNA: TGCGCCAGCAGCTTGTCGACAGGGCCCTTGAACACTGAAGCTTTCTTT. Full variable domain (missing parts from reference TRBV5-1 and TRBJ1-1): KAGVTQTPRYLIKTRGQQVTLSCSPISGHRSVSWYQQTPGQGLQFLFEYFSETQRNKGNFPGRFSGRQFSNSRSEMNVSTLELGDSALYLCASSLSTGPLNTEAFFGQGTRLTVV.